This entry lists 9 T cell receptor beta chains sequenced from one sample in a study of radiotherapy plus CTLA-4 blockade in lung cancer. Sequencing was performed with immunoSEQ multiplex PCR; in TCRdb, only in-frame clones are kept and a portion is missing. The profile shows 45,000 to 55,000 clones, approximately 78% of them singletons. Source: peripheral blood, taken from a patient treated with radiotherapy plus ipilimumab. These receptors were collected from a human donor with non-small cell lung cancer who had stable disease on radiotherapy plus ipilimumab.

The J gene is TRBJ2-2, the V gene TRBV11-3, with unresolved D. The germline gives CDR1 SGHNT, CDR2 YENEEA. The length of the CDR3 is 14 residues. Trimming removed 7 bases from V and 3 bases from J, with 12 bases in between. CDR3 region: CASNSRRDTGELFF. The CDR3 bases are TGTGCCAGCAACTCTCGCCGGGACACCGGGGAGCTGTTTTTT.

This chain connects TRBV19 to TRBJ1-5; 10 bases line up with TRBD1. Germline lookup yields CDR1 LNHDA and CDR2 SQIVND (reference sequence). The CDR3 contains 15 residues. The ends lost 5 bases at V and 4 bases at J; junction bases unmatched: 5. The CDR3 nucleotides read TGTGCCAGTAGTTCCGGACAGGGGGGGAATCAGCCCCAGCATTTT. It encodes CASSSGQGGNQPQHF.

The chain links TRBV15 to TRBJ1-5, with TRBD1 matching 7 bases. The CDR3 covers 16 residues. J lost 2 bases, V lost 3 bases, and 7 bases had no gene match. CDR1 LNHNV and CDR2 YYDKDF come from the germline V gene (reference sequence). The CDR3 bases are TGTGCCACCAGCAGGGAACAGGGGTCGGGCAATCAGCCCCAGCATTTT. Its protein is CATSREQGSGNQPQHF.

This chain connects TRBV30 to TRBJ2-1; the match to TRBD2 covers 10 bases. The V gene's germline CDR1 is GTSNPN and CDR2 SVGIG (reference sequence). CDR3 length equals 14 residues. Germline trimming cut 0 bases from V and 4 bases from J; bases unmatched to any gene: 0. The CDR3 loop reads CAWSVLAGYNEQFF. The CDR3 DNA is TGTGCCTGGAGTGTACTAGCGGGATACAATGAGCAGTTCTTC.

This chain joins TRBV30 and TRBJ1-2, with no clear D. CDR3 length: 13 amino acids. Trimming stripped 1 base from V and 8 bases from J, with 14 bases between. CDR1 GTSNPN and CDR2 SVGIG come from the germline V gene (reference sequence). CDR3 amino acids: CAWSAGSPGGYTF. CDR3 DNA sequence: TGTGCCTGGAGTGCCGGCTCCCCGGGGGGCTACACCTTC.

The V and J genes are TRBV9 and TRBJ2-1, with 9 bases fitting TRBD2. J lost 4 bases, V lost 0 bases, and 8 bases had no gene match. Germline CDR1 SGDLS, CDR2 YYNGEE. This CDR3 has 17 amino acids. The chain's CDR3 is CASSVVGASGNYNEQFF. CDR3 bases: TGTGCCAGCAGCGTAGTCGGGGCTAGCGGGAATTACAATGAGCAGTTCTTC.

In regard to this clone: The junction and the germline gene differ at one end; a read error may be behind it. The chain links TRBV15 to TRBJ2-7, with D possibly being TRBD2 (6 bases). CDR1 is LNHNV and CDR2 is YYDKDF in the germline V gene (reference sequence). This CDR3 comprises 12 residues. CDR3 sequence: CSTSRAGPMKYF. As DNA, the CDR3 is TGTTCCACCAGCAGGGCGGGACCCATGAAGTACTTC.

The rearrangement uses TRBV6-5 and TRBJ2-5; 10 bases are a match to TRBD2. The end of the DNA is better explained by TRBJ2-7, so the J call may be wrong. CDR1 is MNHEY, CDR2 SVGAGI, per germline. There are 16 residues in the CDR3. The chain's CDR3 is CASSSAAGGMSYEQYF. The DNA of the CDR3 is TGTGCCAGCAGTTCTGCAGCGGGAGGGATGTCTTACGAGCAGTACTTC.

The chain employs TRBV4-1 and TRBJ2-1; 9 nucleotides agree with TRBD2. Trimming took 3 bases from V and 9 from J; bases not matched to a gene: 6. The CDR3 runs to 14 residues. Germline CDR1 MGHRA, CDR2 YSYEKL. The CDR3 nucleotides are TGCGCCAGCAGCCAGGGTAGCGGGAGAGCTGAGCAGTTCTTC. Translating gives CASSQGSGRAEQFF.